These T cell receptor beta chains were read from a single sample in a study of blood T cells in healthy people across ages. TCRdb passed the 5' RACE reads through MiXCR, listing each CDR3 protein once. Among fewer than 1.5 million distinct CDR3 sequences listed, around 39% were seen once. The sample taken for sequencing was blood. All receptors derive from a woman younger than 35 in good health. The CDR3 runs from the conserved cysteine through the conserved F or W. Each record gives: D gene, J gene, V gene, CDR3 length, clone size, CDR3 protein, CDR3 DNA. D genes are given only for firm matches. Clone size is given for some rows only: seen once, a few or many times, or a class if the clone is expanded.

NA	TRBJ1-5	TRBV20-1	14	NA	CSAHQGISNRPQHF	TGCAGTGCTCATCAAGGGATTAGCAATCGGCCCCAGCATTTT
NA	TRBJ2-1	TRBV6-5	15	NA	CASSPGGTGYNEQFF	TGTGCCAGCAGTCCCGGGGGAACCGGATACAATGAGCAGTTCTTC
NA	TRBJ2-3	TRBV5-1	14	NA	CASSAGPTTDTQYF	TGCGCCAGCAGCGCGGGACCGACCACAGATACGCAGTATTTT
TRBD1	TRBJ1-2	TRBV7-3	17	NA	CASSLTNEPGTGGGYTF	TGTGCCAGCAGCTTAACGAACGAACCGGGGACAGGGGGCGGCTACACCTTC
NA	TRBJ1-1	TRBV11-3	17	NA	CASSLGPSGAMNTEAFF	TGTGCCAGCAGCTTAGGGCCGTCTGGGGCCATGAACACTGAAGCTTTCTTT
TRBD2	TRBJ2-5	TRBV6-1	17	NA	CASIPRASGGAVETQYF	TGTGCCAGCATCCCCCGGGCTAGCGGGGGGGCCGTGGAGACCCAGTACTTC
NA	TRBJ1-4	TRBV20-1	14	NA	CSAPQGPTNEKLFF	TGCAGTGCCCCCCAGGGACCAACTAATGAAAAACTGTTTTTT
NA	TRBJ1-3	TRBV4-2	17	NA	CASSHTDRGLSGNTIYF	TGTGCCAGCAGCCATACTGACCGGGGCCTCTCTGGAAACACCATATATTTT
NA	TRBJ1-5	TRBV7-2	16	NA	CASSIVGGMSNQPQHF	TGTGCCAGCAGCATCGTAGGGGGGATGAGCAATCAGCCCCAGCATTTT
NA	TRBJ2-7	TRBV6-1	15	few	CASSEVASSLYEQYF	TGTGCCAGCAGTGAAGTCGCTAGTTCTCTATACGAGCAGTACTTC
TRBD1	TRBJ1-1	TRBV27	14	few	CASNPQGGNTEAFF	TGTGCCAGCAACCCCCAGGGGGGGAACACTGAAGCTTTCTTT
TRBD2	TRBJ2-1	TRBV7-7	15	NA	CASSAGTTRYNEQFF	TGTGCTAGCAGCGCCGGGACTACCCGTTACAATGAGCAGTTCTTC
NA	TRBJ2-4	TRBV11-2	15	few	CASRQFQTAKNIQYF	TGTGCCAGCAGACAATTTCAGACGGCCAAAAACATTCAGTACTTC
NA	TRBJ1-1	TRBV10-3	14	NA	CAITTDTSGTEAFF	TGTGCCATCACGACTGACACCTCCGGAACTGAAGCTTTCTTT
NA	TRBJ2-2	TRBV12-3/TRBV12-4	12	NA	CASIQTTGELFF	TGTGCCAGCATCCAAACGACCGGGGAGCTGTTTTTT
NA	TRBJ2-1	TRBV10-3	16	few	CAISGPQGGGGWEQFF	TGTGCCATCAGTGGTCCTCAGGGAGGGGGCGGTTGGGAGCAGTTCTTC
NA	TRBJ2-7	TRBV29-1	11	NA	CSVEDKGAQYF	TGCAGCGTTGAAGATAAAGGCGCACAGTACTTC
NA	TRBJ1-2	TRBV11-1	12	NA	CASSSDSFVNTF	TGTGCCAGCAGCTCAGACAGCTTTGTGAACACCTTC
TRBD2	TRBJ2-1	TRBV7-9	15	NA	CASSQTSGGVYEQFF	TGTGCCAGCAGCCAGACTAGCGGGGGGGTCTATGAGCAGTTCTTC
TRBD1	TRBJ2-2	TRBV4-1	16	NA	CASSQRGTGSGGELFF	TGCGCCAGCAGCCAAAGGGGGACAGGGAGTGGCGGGGAGCTGTTTTTT
NA	TRBJ2-5	TRBV6-6	14	few	CASSVGVNQETQYF	TGTGCCAGCAGTGTCGGCGTAAACCAAGAGACCCAGTACTTC
NA	TRBJ2-1	TRBV6-6	14	NA	CASSTRTKHNEQFF	TGTGCCAGCAGTACCAGGACGAAACACAATGAGCAGTTCTTC
NA	TRBJ2-3	TRBV11-2	16	few	CASSLLARPSTDTQYF	TGTGCCAGCAGCTTATTGGCGCGTCCTAGCACAGATACGCAGTATTTT